The entry below gives a single T cell receptor (beta chain) sequence along with its context. Trimming took 5 bases from V and 2 from J, leaving 12 bases between them. The CDR3 contains 14 residues. The V gene's germline CDR1 is SGHAT and CDR2 FQNNGV. The data stem from a study of blood T cell repertoires in COVID-19. Study-level background: Specimens from acute and convalescent COVID-19 originated in the United States, Italy and Spain. The cDNA or gDNA used as material had been derived from T cells, B-cell-depleted T cells, or PBMCs.

In the authors' methods: By means of reference gene primer amplification, nucleated cell counts were estimated. Produced via immunoSEQ multiplex PCR; TCRdb's table is partial and in-frame only. For V, J and clone size, that table is used; D and trimming come from the DNA. Among 210,000 or so clones listed, about nine tenths were seen once. Sequencing was carried out using peripheral blood. V is TRBV11-2 and J is TRBJ1-1; D gene ambiguous. The sequence came from a woman aged 60-75 years with acute or convalescent COVID-19. The CDR3 loop is CASSPLRSNTEAFF. DNA for the CDR3: TGTGCCAGCAGCCCACTACGGAGCAACACTGAAGCTTTCTTT.